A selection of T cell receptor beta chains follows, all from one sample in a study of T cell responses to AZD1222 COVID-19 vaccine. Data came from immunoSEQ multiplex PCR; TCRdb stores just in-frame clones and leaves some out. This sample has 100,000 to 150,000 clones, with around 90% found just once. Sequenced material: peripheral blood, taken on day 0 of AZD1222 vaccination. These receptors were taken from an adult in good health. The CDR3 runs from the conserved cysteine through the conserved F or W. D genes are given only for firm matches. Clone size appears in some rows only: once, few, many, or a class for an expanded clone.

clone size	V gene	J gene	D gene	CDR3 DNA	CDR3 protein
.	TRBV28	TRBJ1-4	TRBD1	TGTGCCAGCAGAGACACAGGGGCGGGAGCTAATGAAAAACTGTTTTTT	CASRDTGAGANEKLFF
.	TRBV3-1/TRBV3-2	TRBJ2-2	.	TGTGCCAGCAGCCCCAAAAACACCGGGGAGCTGTTTTTT	CASSPKNTGELFF
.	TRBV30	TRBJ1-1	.	TGTGCCTGGAGGAGGGGATCTATGAACACTGAAGCTTTCTTT	CAWRRGSMNTEAFF
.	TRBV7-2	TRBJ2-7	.	TGTGCCAGCAGCTTAGGGGTCGAGCAGTACTTC	CASSLGVEQYF
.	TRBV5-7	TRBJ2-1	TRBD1	TGTGCCAGCAGCGCCATACGGGACAGCCCGTACAATGAGCAGTTCTTC	CASSAIRDSPYNEQFF
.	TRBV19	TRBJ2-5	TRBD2	TGTGCCAGTAGTCTTGATAGCGGGGGGACCCCGGAGACCCAGTACTTC	CASSLDSGGTPETQYF
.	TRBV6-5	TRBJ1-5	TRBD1	TGTGCCAGCAGCTTGGGACAGAATCAGCCCCAGCATTTT	CASSLGQNQPQHF
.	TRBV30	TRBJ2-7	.	TGTGCCTGGAGTACGGTAGGAGGTTACTACGAGCAGTACTTC	CAWSTVGGYYEQYF
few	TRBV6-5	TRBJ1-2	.	TGTGCCAGCGGAGGGAACTCCTTCTATGGCTACACCTTC	CASGGNSFYGYTF
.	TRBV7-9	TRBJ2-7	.	TGTGCCAGCAGCTCATACTACGAGCAGTACTTC	CASSSYYEQYF
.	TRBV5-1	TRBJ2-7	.	TGCGCCAGCAGTAAAGACAGGTTCGATCTCGAGCAGTACTTC	CASSKDRFDLEQYF
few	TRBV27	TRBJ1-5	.	TGTGCCAGCAGTTTTATCGGCGAGCCCCAGCATTTT	CASSFIGEPQHF
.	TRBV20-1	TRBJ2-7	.	TGCAGTGCTAGTGGAGGCCAAACTCACTACGAGCAGTACTTC	CSASGGQTHYEQYF
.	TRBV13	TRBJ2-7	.	TGTGCCAGCAGCATACGTTATTTCGGGGGTCCCCTCTACGAGCAGTACTTC	CASSIRYFGGPLYEQYF
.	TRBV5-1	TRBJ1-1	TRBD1	TGCGCCAGCCGTGAACAGGGGGACACTGAAGCTTTCTTT	CASREQGDTEAFF
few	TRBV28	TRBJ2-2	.	TGTGCCAGCAGTTTACGTCGGGACACCGGGGAGCTGTTTTTT	CASSLRRDTGELFF
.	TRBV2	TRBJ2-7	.	TGTGCCAGCAGTGTCTTAGGGGCCCTCTACGAGCAGTACTTC	CASSVLGALYEQYF
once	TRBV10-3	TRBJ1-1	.	TGTGCCATCAGTGATGGGAGGGCGAACACTGAAGCTTTCTTT	CAISDGRANTEAFF
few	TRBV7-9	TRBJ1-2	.	TGTGCCAGCCGTCCCGCAGGGAACTATGGCTACACCTTC	CASRPAGNYGYTF
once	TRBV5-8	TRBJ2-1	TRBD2	TGTGCCAGCAGCTCCTACAGCGTCCGGGGGGATGAGCAGTTCTTC	CASSSYSVRGDEQFF
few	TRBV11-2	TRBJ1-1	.	TGTGCCAGCAGCTTAGTTCGGGGGAGGGAAGCTTTCTTT	CASSLVRGREAFF
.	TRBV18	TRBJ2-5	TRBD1	TGTGCCAGCTCACCACCGGGACAGGCCCCTGGGACCCAGTACTTC	CASSPPGQAPGTQYF
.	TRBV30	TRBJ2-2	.	TGTGCCTGGAGGTTAGAGGGCGGGGAGCTGTTTTTT	CAWRLEGGELFF
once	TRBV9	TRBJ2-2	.	TGTGCCAGCAGCGTACTAGGTAGCACCGGGGAGCTGTTTTTT	CASSVLGSTGELFF
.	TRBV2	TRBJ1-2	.	TGTGCCAGCAGCGACGTTGCCTCTGGACATGGCTACACCTTC	CASSDVASGHGYTF
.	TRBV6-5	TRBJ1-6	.	TGTGCCAGCAGTACGGGGGGAAGGTCACCCCTCCACTTT	CASSTGGRSPLHF
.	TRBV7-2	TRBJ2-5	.	TGTGCCAGCAGCTTCAAGGAGACCCAGTACTTC	CASSFKETQYF
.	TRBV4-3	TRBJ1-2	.	TGCGCCAGCAGCCACGAACCGGGACAAACACTCTATGGCTACACCTTC	CASSHEPGQTLYGYTF
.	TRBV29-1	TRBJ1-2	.	TGCAGCGATGAAACGGCCCAGGCCCACATATATGGCTACACCTTC	CSDETAQAHIYGYTF
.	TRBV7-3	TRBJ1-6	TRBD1	TGTGCCAGCAGCTTAGGACAGGGGCTCCATTCACCCCTCCACTTT	CASSLGQGLHSPLHF
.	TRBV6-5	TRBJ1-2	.	TGTGCCAGCAGTTACGGGCCTGAAGGCAACTATGGCTACACCTTC	CASSYGPEGNYGYTF
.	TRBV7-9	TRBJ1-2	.	TGTGCCAGCAGCTTAAACGGTGGGCATGGCTACACCTTC	CASSLNGGHGYTF
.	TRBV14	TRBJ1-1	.	TGTGCCAGCAGCCGGGGCACCGAAGCTTTCTTT	CASSRGTEAFF
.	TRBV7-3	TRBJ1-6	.	TGTGCCAGCAGCCAGGATGGGTATAATTCACCCCTCCACTTT	CASSQDGYNSPLHF
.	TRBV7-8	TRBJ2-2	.	TGTGCCAGCAGCCTCCGGGACAGCGGGACCGGGGAGCTGTTTTTT	CASSLRDSGTGELFF
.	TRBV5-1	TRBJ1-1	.	TGCGCCAGCAGCTCAGACAGTGAAGCTTTCTTT	CASSSDSEAFF
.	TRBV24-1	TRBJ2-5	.	TGTGCCACCAGGGACCCCATTGAAAGGGGCGAGACCCAGTACTTC	CATRDPIERGETQYF
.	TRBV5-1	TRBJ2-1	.	TGCGCCAGCAGCTTGGAACAGGTTCGAAGTTTAGATGAGCAGTTCTTC	CASSLEQVRSLDEQFF
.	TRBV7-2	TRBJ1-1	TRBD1	TGTGCCAGCAGCTTAGTGGAGACAGGGGCCGTGAGCACTGAAGCTTTCTTT	CASSLVETGAVSTEAFF
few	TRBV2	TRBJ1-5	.	TGTGCCAGCAGTGACAGGGACTGGTATAGCAATCAGCCCCAGCATTTT	CASSDRDWYSNQPQHF
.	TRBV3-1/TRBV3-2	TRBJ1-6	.	TGTGCCAGCAGCCCCCGGTTCGCACAGGGAATACATTCACCCCTCCACTTT	CASSPRFAQGIHSPLHF
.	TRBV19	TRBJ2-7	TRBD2	TGTGCCACCACGAGGGGGACTAGCGGGGGATCCTCCTACGAGCAGTACTTC	CATTRGTSGGSSYEQYF
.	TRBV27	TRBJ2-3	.	TGTGCCAGCAGTATCCGGACGGGTAGCACAGATACGCAGTATTTT	CASSIRTGSTDTQYF
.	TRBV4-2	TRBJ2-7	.	TGTGCCAGCAGCCAAGATTCGGGTTCCTACGAGCAGTACTTC	CASSQDSGSYEQYF
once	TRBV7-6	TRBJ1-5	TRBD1	TGTGCCAGCAGCTTGGGGACAGGCAATCAGCCCCAGCATTTT	CASSLGTGNQPQHF
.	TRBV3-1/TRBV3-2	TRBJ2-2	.	TGTGCCAGCAGCCCCCCGATAGGTAACACCGGGGAGCTGTTTTTT	CASSPPIGNTGELFF
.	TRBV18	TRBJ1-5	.	TGTGCCAGCTCACCAGGAGGCTCGACTAGTTATCAGCCCCAGCATTTT	CASSPGGSTSYQPQHF
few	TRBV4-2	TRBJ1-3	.	TGTGCCAGCAGCCAAGGGTTGACCTCCCTTCTGGGGGGAAACACCATATATTTT	CASSQGLTSLLGGNTIYF
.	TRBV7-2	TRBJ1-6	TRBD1	TGTGCCAGCAGCCCTACAGGGGTGGGCTCCTATAATTCACCCCTCCACTTT	CASSPTGVGSYNSPLHF
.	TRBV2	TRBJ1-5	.	TGTGCCAGCAGAAGGACGGAAGGGGCACTCAATCAGCCCCAGCATTTT	CASRRTEGALNQPQHF
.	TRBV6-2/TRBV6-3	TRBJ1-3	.	TGTGCCAGCAGTTACGTGGGGGCGCGTCCTGGAAACACCATATATTTT	CASSYVGARPGNTIYF
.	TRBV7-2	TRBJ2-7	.	TGTGCCAGCAGCTTAGCCGTCCGCTCCTACGAGCAGTACTTC	CASSLAVRSYEQYF
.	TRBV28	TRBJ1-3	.	TGTGCCAGCAGTATAAACAGGGCCAGCTCTGGAAACACCATATATTTT	CASSINRASSGNTIYF
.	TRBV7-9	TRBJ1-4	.	TGTGCCAGCAGCTTAGGCCGCACAGGTCTTAGTGAAAAACTGTTTTTT	CASSLGRTGLSEKLFF
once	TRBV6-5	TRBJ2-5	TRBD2	TGTGCCAGCAGCTACCCGACTAGCGGGGGGCAAGAGACCCAGTACTTC	CASSYPTSGGQETQYF
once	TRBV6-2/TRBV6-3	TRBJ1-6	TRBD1	TGTGCCAGCAGTACCGGGACAGGGGTTAATTCACCCCTCCACTTT	CASSTGTGVNSPLHF
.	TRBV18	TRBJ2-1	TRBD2	TGTGCCAGCTCAACAGGGACTAGCGGGGGAACAGCCAATGAGCAGTTCTTC	CASSTGTSGGTANEQFF